This is a list of T cell receptor beta chains from one sample in a study of T cells in Graves' hyperthyroidism and ophthalmopathy. TCRdb called the multiplex PCR reads again in MiXCR, with one record for every CDR3 protein. The sample lists a few hundred thousand distinct CDR3 sequences; about 45% were seen once. Sequenced material: peripheral blood or thyroid tissue (not recorded which). All receptors come from a woman aged 18-35 years with Graves' hyperthyroidism. The CDR3 runs from the conserved cysteine through the conserved F or W. Fields, in order: J gene, clone size, V gene, D gene, CDR3 DNA, CDR3 protein. The D gene is left open where the match is weak. Some rows have no size entry. The others give once, few or many, or a class for an expanded clone.

TRBJ1-4 | many | TRBV7-9 | - | TGTGCCAGCAGCCCATTGCCCAGCCCGCCTAATGAAAAACTGTTTTTT | CASSPLPSPPNEKLFF
TRBJ2-2 | - | TRBV7-8 | TRBD2 | TGTGCCAGCAGCCCCCGGGAGGTCTACACCGGGGAGCTGTTTTTT | CASSPREVYTGELFF
TRBJ2-7 | - | TRBV7-2 | TRBD1 | TGTGCCAGCAGCCAAGCACAGGGGGTCGAGCAGTACTTC | CASSQAQGVEQYF
TRBJ1-6 | - | TRBV29-1 | - | TGCAGCGTTGAAGTTGGATGGGTAGGGCCGTCGAGTTCACCCCTCCACTTT | CSVEVGWVGPSSSPLHF
TRBJ2-5 | - | TRBV15 | TRBD1 | TGTGCCACCAGCAGAGCGACAGGGTGGGAGACCCAGTACTTC | CATSRATGWETQYF
TRBJ1-1 | - | TRBV10-2 | - | TGCGCCAGCAGTGAGTCGAAAGGGAACACTGAAGCTTTCTTT | CASSESKGNTEAFF
TRBJ2-7 | few | TRBV4-1 | TRBD2 | TGCGCCAGCAGCCCGACACTAGCGGGGGCCCCCCACGAGCAGTACTTC | CASSPTLAGAPHEQYF
TRBJ1-1 | many | TRBV2 | - | TGTGCCAGCAGTGACGGTGACAGACAAATGAACACTGAAGCTTTCTTT | CASSDGDRQMNTEAFF
TRBJ2-7 | - | TRBV7-9 | TRBD2 | TGTGCCAGCAGTCCCCTATGGAGCGGGAGCTCCTACGAGCAGTACTTC | CASSPLWSGSSYEQYF
TRBJ2-7 | few | TRBV10-3 | - | TGTGCCATCACTGGGGATAGCTCCTACGAGCAGTACTTC | CAITGDSSYEQYF
TRBJ2-2 | - | TRBV24-1 | - | TGTGCCACCAGTGACCCGAACAGGTCCCGCGCCGGGGAGCTGTTTTTT | CATSDPNRSRAGELFF